The table lists the clone carrying this T cell receptor beta chain with many counts. This sample is drawn from a study of blood T cells in healthy people across ages. Together with a sample-barcoded 5' primer, a J-beta primer mix was included in a second PCR lasting about 6 to 11 cycles. TCRdb passed the 5' RACE reads through MiXCR, listing each CDR3 protein once. In the table there are 600,000 or so distinct CDR3 sequences, about 30% of which are singletons. The sequence was collected from a woman aged 80 or over in good health. The sequenced sample consisted of blood.

The CDR3 bases are TGCAGCGTACTCTTCTTCCGTCCGGGCCCTGACTCAGATACGCAGTATTTT. It encodes CSVLFFRPGPDSDTQYF. The chain employs TRBV29-1 and TRBJ2-3; no reliable D call. The CDR3 contains 17 residues. Trimming shortened V by 6 bases and J by 4 bases, and 26 bases separated the two germline ends. Looked up from germline, CDR1 is SQVTM and CDR2 is ANQGSEA.